The rows below give T cell receptor beta chains drawn from one sample of a study of T cells expressing NK-cell markers. From the 5' RACE reads, TCRdb lists one entry per CDR3 protein and no DNA. This specimen shows about 180,000 distinct CDR3 sequences; the ten leading clones hold approximately 18%. Sequenced material: blood T cells: a sorted CD56 or NKG2C T cell subset, CD4+ or CD8+ T cells, or bulk PBMC T cells (not recorded which). All receptors derive from a woman aged 18-70 years in good health. The CDR3 runs from the conserved cysteine through the conserved F or W.

j_call: TRBJ2-5; v_call: TRBV10-3; cdr3_aa: CAISDPGTPSGETQYF
j_call: TRBJ2-3; v_call: TRBV12-1; cdr3_aa: CASSFNETSGCTDTQYF
j_call: TRBJ1-4; v_call: TRBV20-1; cdr3_aa: CSVGTLEKLFF
j_call: TRBJ1-2; v_call: TRBV12-3/TRBV12-4; cdr3_aa: CASGKGVSYNYGYTF
j_call: TRBJ1-1; v_call: TRBV4-1; cdr3_aa: CASSQEGQPRPEAFF
j_call: TRBJ2-5; v_call: TRBV27; cdr3_aa: CASSQAGAGETQYF
j_call: TRBJ1-1; v_call: TRBV3-1; cdr3_aa: CASSQNTPNTEAFF
j_call: TRBJ2-2; v_call: TRBV3-1; cdr3_aa: CASSLREGGTGELFF
j_call: TRBJ2-3; v_call: TRBV6-1; cdr3_aa: CASSLAGVGSTQYF
j_call: TRBJ2-5; v_call: TRBV20-1; cdr3_aa: CSANTGAGGLVTQYF
j_call: TRBJ2-3; v_call: TRBV7-9; cdr3_aa: CASSLARTGTDTQYF
j_call: TRBJ1-1; v_call: TRBV3-1; cdr3_aa: CASSPRTGRDTEAFF
j_call: TRBJ2-5; v_call: TRBV5-6; cdr3_aa: CASSSSGRETQYF
j_call: TRBJ1-4; v_call: TRBV20-1; cdr3_aa: CSARDWILPSREKLFF
j_call: TRBJ2-5; v_call: TRBV5-1; cdr3_aa: CASSSRLTDQETQYF
j_call: TRBJ2-1; v_call: TRBV29-1; cdr3_aa: CSVKRGGPGNEQFF
j_call: TRBJ2-3; v_call: TRBV5-1; cdr3_aa: CASSLTFSPDTQYF
j_call: TRBJ1-6; v_call: TRBV20-1; cdr3_aa: CSARDSGTPDYNSPLHF
j_call: TRBJ2-1; v_call: TRBV10-3; cdr3_aa: CAISETPGLAGGSSYNEQFF
j_call: TRBJ2-1; v_call: TRBV20-1; cdr3_aa: CSARASVYNEQFF
j_call: TRBJ2-2; v_call: TRBV12-3/TRBV12-4; cdr3_aa: CASTPPLESGELFF
j_call: TRBJ2-5; v_call: TRBV4-1; cdr3_aa: CASSHLAGGTQETQYF
j_call: TRBJ1-2; v_call: TRBV20-1; cdr3_aa: CSARAWGDRGGYTF
j_call: TRBJ2-3; v_call: TRBV5-1; cdr3_aa: CASSLSSGGSDTDTQYF
j_call: TRBJ1-1; v_call: TRBV15; cdr3_aa: CATSRDLQGRAEAFF
j_call: TRBJ2-7; v_call: TRBV7-2; cdr3_aa: CASRSGRGGLYEQYF
j_call: TRBJ1-1; v_call: TRBV11-1; cdr3_aa: CASSLRGQSNTEAFF
j_call: TRBJ2-7; v_call: TRBV6-5; cdr3_aa: CASSYDALRAYEQYF
j_call: TRBJ2-1; v_call: TRBV3-1; cdr3_aa: CASSQEGSRRSYNEQFF
j_call: TRBJ1-5; v_call: TRBV10-3; cdr3_aa: CAISEDRGATQPQHF
j_call: TRBJ2-7; v_call: TRBV18; cdr3_aa: CASSPPRGYEQYF
j_call: TRBJ2-7; v_call: TRBV12-3/TRBV12-4; cdr3_aa: CASSASGGFYEQYF
j_call: TRBJ2-2; v_call: TRBV7-8; cdr3_aa: CASSQSGGPTGELFF
j_call: TRBJ2-5; v_call: TRBV24-1; cdr3_aa: CATSEWTSGKETQYF
j_call: TRBJ2-3; v_call: TRBV5-6; cdr3_aa: CASSFSGQGGDTQYF
j_call: TRBJ2-1; v_call: TRBV5-4; cdr3_aa: CASSIGQVPYNEQFF
j_call: TRBJ2-7; v_call: TRBV2; cdr3_aa: CASKNFYEQYF
j_call: TRBJ1-4; v_call: TRBV10-3; cdr3_aa: CASSDREANEKLFF
j_call: TRBJ1-1; v_call: TRBV12-3/TRBV12-4; cdr3_aa: CASSPGSALNTEVFF